These 27 T cell receptor beta chains were sequenced from one sample in a study of OX40 agonist ivuxolimab in advanced cancers. The protocol was immunoSEQ multiplex PCR, while the TCRdb copy is restricted to in-frame clones and leaves out a portion. Among 45,000 to 50,000 clones listed, more than 75% were seen once. This specimen consisted of CD4+ or CD8+ T cells sorted from blood, obtained in a trial of the OX40 agonist ivuxolimab. The source is an adult with an advanced solid tumor such as melanoma, head and neck, liver or kidney cancer.

The chain links TRBV11-2 to TRBJ1-2; D not certain. The V end was cut by 5 bases, the J end by 6 bases, with 13 bases between. There are 13 residues in the CDR3. Germline-derived CDR1 and CDR2 are SGHAT and FQNNGV. The CDR3 sequence is CASSPNFFDGYTF. The CDR3 bases are TGTGCCAGCAGCCCAAATTTCTTTGATGGCTACACCTTC.

This clone was found once. This chain uses TRBV6-5 with TRBJ1-5; 9 nucleotides match TRBD1. CDR3 length: 14 amino acids. V gave up 2 bases and J gave up 4 bases; unmatched junction bases: 0. Germline loops: CDR1 MNHEY, CDR2 SVGAGI. The CDR3 sequence is CASSYGTGNQPQHF. The CDR3 DNA is TGTGCCAGCAGTTACGGGACAGGGAATCAGCCCCAGCATTTT.

This clone appeared once. This rearrangement joins TRBV18 to TRBJ2-1, with D possibly matching TRBD2 (6 bases). V shed 2 bases and J shed 3 bases, with 8 bases lying between them. This CDR3 is 14 amino acids long. Germline values: CDR1 KGHSH, CDR2 LQKENI. CDR3 sequence: CASSPVGGYNEQFF. The CDR3 coding sequence is TGTGCCAGCTCACCAGTGGGGGGCTACAATGAGCAGTTCTTC.

This chain uses TRBV19 with TRBJ1-1; D is unresolved. In germline, CDR1 is LNHDA, CDR2 SQIVND (reference sequence). The V end lost 3 bases, the J end lost 0 bases, and 5 bases lay between the germline ends. The CDR3 has 13 amino acids. The CDR3 DNA is TGTGCCAGTAGTATTCAGATGAACACTGAAGCTTTCTTT. Translating it yields CASSIQMNTEAFF.

The chain employs TRBV7-9 and TRBJ2-4; D possibly corresponds to TRBD2 (5 bases). Trimming stripped 4 bases from V and 0 bases from J, with 10 bases between. Germline V CDR1 and CDR2: SEHNR, FQNEAQ (reference sequence). This CDR3 spans 15 amino acids. The CDR3 sequence: CASSSVREAKNIQYF. The CDR3 coding sequence is TGTGCCAGCAGCTCCGTCCGGGAAGCCAAAAACATTCAGTACTTC.

This chain uses TRBV6-1 with TRBJ2-7, with D possibly TRBD2 on 6 matching bases. Germline V lookup: CDR1 MNHNS, CDR2 SASEGT. This CDR3 has 16 amino acids. Trimming took 1 base from V and 2 from J, leaving 15 bases between them. CDR3 sequence: CASSEVRRGGTYEQYF. CDR3 nucleotides: TGTGCCAGCAGTGAAGTAAGGCGGGGAGGAACCTACGAGCAGTACTTC.

This clone is a singleton in its sample. The V and J genes are TRBV6-5 and TRBJ2-1; TRBD1 matches at 9 bases. The CDR3 covers 15 residues. Germline CDR1 MNHEY, CDR2 SVGAGI. Trimming removed 5 bases from V and 4 bases from J; junction bases left unmatched: 6. This CDR3 reads CASSRGQGPYNEQFF. The CDR3 DNA reads as TGTGCCAGCAGTCGCGGACAGGGGCCTTACAATGAGCAGTTCTTC.

This clone was observed once. J is TRBJ2-5 and V is TRBV5-6; the D is unclear. The tail of the sequence fits TRBJ2-7 better, so the J call may be wrong. Germline-derived CDR1 and CDR2 are SGHDT and YYEEEE. The CDR3 length is 13 residues. The CDR3: CASSTGGSYEQYF. DNA of the CDR3: TGTGCCAGCAGCACCGGTGGCTCCTACGAGCAGTACTTC.

The V and J genes are TRBV5-1 and TRBJ2-1, with 9 bases fitting TRBD2. CDR1 is SGHRS and CDR2 is YFSETQ in the germline V gene. The V gene end was trimmed by 4 bases and the J gene end by 7 bases; junction bases not matched to a gene: 9. There are 15 residues in the CDR3. CDR3 sequence: CASSPAGGLNNEQFF. The CDR3, as DNA: TGCGCCAGCAGCCCAGCGGGGGGCTTGAATAATGAGCAGTTCTTC.

Only one count was recorded for this clone. The V call is TRBV15, the J call TRBJ2-5; D is uncertain. This CDR3 is built from 15 residues. V dropped 1 base and J dropped 0 bases, with 9 bases sitting between them. Germline V gene data show CDR1 as LNHNV and CDR2 as YYDKDF (reference sequence). The CDR3 DNA is TGTGCCACCAGCAGAGCTTGGACGCACCAAGAGACCCAGTACTTC. Translated, it gives CATSRAWTHQETQYF.

The CDR3 DNA reads TGTGCCAGCAGTGAAGGCGCAGGCGGGGAGCTGTTTTTT. Its protein is CASSEGAGGELFF. The chain has TRBV2 and TRBJ2-2; D unresolved. The CDR3 covers 13 residues. V was pared by 1 base and J by 7 bases, with 7 bases between. In germline, CDR1 is SNHLY, CDR2 FYNNEI.

Concerning this clone: This sample also contains other DNA sequences that code for the same CDR3. The J gene is TRBJ1-6, the V gene TRBV28; 9 bases align to TRBD1. The CDR3 runs to 14 residues. In germline, CDR1 is MDHEN, CDR2 SYDVKM. V gave up 5 bases and J gave up 6 bases; unmatched junction bases: 2. CDR3 sequence: CASSPGQGNSPLHF. DNA for the CDR3: TGTGCCAGCAGTCCGGGACAGGGTAATTCACCCCTCCACTTT.

This chain connects TRBV7-6 to TRBJ1-4; tentative D call: TRBD1 (5 bases). The CDR3 spans 14 residues. CDR1 is SGHVS and CDR2 is FNYEAQ in the germline V gene. V was cut by 5 bases and J by 7 bases, with 14 bases left in between. CDR3 region: CASSPGEGSEKLFF. DNA for the CDR3: TGTGCCAGCAGCCCCGGGGAGGGGAGTGAAAAACTGTTTTTT.

This chain uses TRBV4-2 with TRBJ2-5; 12 nucleotides match TRBD2. The J call may be mistaken, given a closer DNA end match to TRBJ2-7. CDR3 length equals 16 residues. Germline V gives CDR1 LGHNA, CDR2 YNFKEQ. The CDR3 region is CASSQDPSGRADEQYF. CDR3 in DNA: TGTGCCAGCAGCCAAGATCCTAGCGGGAGGGCCGACGAGCAGTACTTC.

The chain recombines TRBV2 with TRBJ2-5; 9 bases map to TRBD2. CDR1 and CDR2 from the germline V gene are SNHLY and FYNNEI. The J segment lost 0 bases and the V segment lost 7 bases, leaving 3 bases of the junction unmatched. The length of the CDR3 is 14 residues. The CDR3: CASMTSGYQETQYF. As DNA, the CDR3 is TGTGCCAGCATGACTAGCGGCTACCAAGAGACCCAGTACTTC.

This clone was found once. The J gene is TRBJ1-1, the V gene TRBV27; D may be TRBD1 (6 bases). Per the germline V gene, CDR1 is MNHEY and CDR2 is SMNVEV (reference sequence). The CDR3 loop spans 14 amino acids. V was clipped by 6 bases and J by 0 bases, with 11 bases between them. Here the CDR3 DNA reads TGTGCCAGCAGCCAGGACAGACTGAACACTGAAGCTTTCTTT. Translation gives CASSQDRLNTEAFF.

The chain joins TRBV5-6 to TRBJ2-3; 8 bases match TRBD2. The CDR3 runs to 16 residues. Losses at the gene ends were 0 bases for V and 1 base for J; bases not matched to a gene: 4. CDR1 is SGHDT and CDR2 is YYEEEE in the germline V gene. The CDR3 coding sequence is TGTGCCAGCAGCTTGGGACGTAGCGGGGGCACAGATACGCAGTATTTT. This sequence encodes CASSLGRSGGTDTQYF.

The CDR3 sequence: CASSLEASGYNEQFF. The CDR3 nucleotides read TGCGCCAGCAGCTTGGAGGCTAGCGGTTACAATGAGCAGTTCTTC. The genes are TRBV5-1 and TRBJ2-1, with 7 bases fitting TRBD2. Germline V gene sequence: CDR1 SGHRS, CDR2 YFSETQ. The CDR3 spans 15 residues. J lost 4 bases, V lost 0 bases, and 4 bases had no gene match.

The chain couples TRBV7-9 to TRBJ2-5; the D gene is possibly TRBD2 (6 bases). CDR1 and CDR2 (germline): SEHNR, FQNEAQ (reference sequence). The CDR3 totals 16 residues. V shed 5 bases and J shed 2 bases, with 18 bases lying between them. In nucleotides, the CDR3 is TGTGCCAGCAGCCCCTTGGGTTCAGGGAGGCAAGAGACCCAGTACTTC. Translation gives CASSPLGSGRQETQYF.

Note on this clone: The sample contains more than one DNA sequence encoding this CDR3. The chain employs TRBV5-1 and TRBJ2-2; D is undetermined. Trimming removed 2 bases at V and 8 bases at J, with 7 bases between. This CDR3 is built from 12 residues. The V gene's germline CDR1 is SGHRS and CDR2 YFSETQ. The CDR3 sequence: CASSLGSGELFF. The CDR3 DNA reads TGCGCCAGCAGCTTAGGTTCAGGGGAGCTGTTTTTT.

J is TRBJ2-7 and V is TRBV6-5, with a tentative D call TRBD1 (5 bases). This CDR3 has 15 residues. V was cut by 5 bases and J by 2 bases, with 16 bases left in between. Germline values: CDR1 MNHEY, CDR2 SVGAGI. The CDR3 nucleotides read TGTGCCAGCAGTGCCCCCCAGGGAAGGGCCTACGAGCAGTACTTC. Protein product: CASSAPQGRAYEQYF.

V and J are TRBV28 and TRBJ2-5; 10 bases are shared with TRBD2. The CDR3 runs 18 residues. Germline V gene sequence: CDR1 MDHEN, CDR2 SYDVKM. J was trimmed by 3 bases and V by 3 bases; bases with no gene match: 13. CDR3 bases: TGTGCCAGCAGTTTGCTCACCTATATCCTAGCGGGGGAAGAGACCCAGTACTTC. Amino acid sequence: CASSLLTYILAGEETQYF.

The chain couples TRBV19 to TRBJ1-4; 8 nucleotides match TRBD1. V shed 4 bases and J 4 bases; nucleotides not matched to a gene: 2. The CDR3 loop spans 14 amino acids. Germline V CDR1 and CDR2: LNHDA, SQIVND (reference sequence). The CDR3 loop reads CASSTQGDNEKLFF. In DNA form, the CDR3 reads TGTGCCAGTAGTACACAGGGGGATAATGAAAAACTGTTTTTT.

The J gene is TRBJ2-7, the V gene TRBV2; TRBD2 might be the D (6 bases). V shed 8 bases and J shed 3 bases, with 14 bases lying between them. Germline-derived CDR1 and CDR2 are SNHLY and FYNNEI. The CDR3 consists of 13 residues. The CDR3 DNA reads TGTGCCAGCCTGGGGGGACTTTTCTACGAGCAGTACTTC. Protein product: CASLGGLFYEQYF.

The chain carries TRBV9 and TRBJ2-5; maybe TRBD2 (5 bases). This CDR3 spans 11 amino acids. The V end was cut by 7 bases, the J end by 5 bases, with 9 bases between. Germline CDR1 SGDLS, CDR2 YYNGEE. CDR3 protein: CASARGETQYF. The CDR3 DNA reads as TGTGCCAGCGCTCGAGGGGAGACCCAGTACTTC.

V and J are TRBV4-1 and TRBJ2-7; the D is unclear. V was trimmed by 1 base and J by 3 bases, leaving 7 bases between them. Germline lookup yields CDR1 MGHRA and CDR2 YSYEKL. The CDR3 sequence is 13 residues long. The CDR3 is CASSQGASYEQYF. CDR3 in DNA: TGCGCCAGCAGCCAAGGAGCGAGCTACGAGCAGTACTTC.

The rearrangement links TRBV7-9 to TRBJ2-5; TRBD2 aligns across 12 bases. The CDR3 covers 16 residues. Trimming at V came to 5 bases and at J to 1 base, leaving 5 bases not matched to a gene. In germline, CDR1 is SEHNR, CDR2 FQNEAQ (reference sequence). The chain's CDR3 is CASSPGLAGLQETQYF. In DNA, the CDR3 is TGTGCCAGCAGCCCAGGACTAGCGGGGCTCCAAGAGACCCAGTACTTC.